The subject of this entry is one T cell receptor (beta chain). Antigen: not known. The protocol was immunoSEQ multiplex PCR, while the TCRdb copy is restricted to in-frame clones and leaves out a portion. This sample carries some 640,000 clones, 89% of them seen once, and the ten largest clones take approximately 1.5%. Looked up from germline, CDR1 is SNHLY and CDR2 is FYNNEI. The length of the CDR3 is 17 residues. With 10 bases clipped from V and 3 bases from J, the junction kept 18 bases outside the gene matches. Treatment meaning: some 19 received Ad26.COV2.S at low or high dose, single or two shots; several received placebo; per-sample allocation not given. On day 63 after the first injection, vaccine and placebo recipients gave samples. The sample comes from a study of Ad26.COV2.S vaccination and SARS-CoV-2 variants. Study-level points and caveats: Reportedly, after vaccination the spike-specific CD8+ and CD4+ T cell responses displayed substantial breadth.

The chain joins TRBV2 to TRBJ2-1; TRBD2 matches at 7 bases. Sequencing was performed on peripheral blood, taken in a trial of Ad26.COV2.S vaccine versus placebo. The clonotype comes from a person aged 18-65 years who received the Ad26.COV2.S COVID-19 vaccine or a placebo. Written as DNA, the CDR3 is TGTGCCAACGCAGAACCCCGACTACTAGCGCTCTACAATGAGCAGTTCTTC. Translating gives CANAEPRLLALYNEQFF.